This T cell receptor (beta chain) is from a study of T cell repertoires in cytomegalovirus infection. The V end lost 8 bases, the J end lost 0 bases, and 16 bases lay between the germline ends. The CDR3 has 15 residues. Germline V gene sequence: CDR1 SEHNR, CDR2 FQNEAQ (reference sequence). TCRdb analysed the reads with MiXCR anew, one entry per CDR3 protein. Here the sample spans about 460,000 distinct CDR3 sequences, approximately 11% being singletons. This clonotype has ten or more counts. V gene TRBV7-9 combines with J gene TRBJ1-1; D gene ambiguous. The source is a human donor in good health (CMV status not recorded). Some clones in this sample may be carry-over from other donors' samples. The sample comprised PBMCs. CDR3 amino acids: CASSPIRGLNTEAFF. CDR3 coding DNA: TGTGCCAGCTCGCCAATCCGAGGGCTGAACACTGAAGCTTTCTTT.